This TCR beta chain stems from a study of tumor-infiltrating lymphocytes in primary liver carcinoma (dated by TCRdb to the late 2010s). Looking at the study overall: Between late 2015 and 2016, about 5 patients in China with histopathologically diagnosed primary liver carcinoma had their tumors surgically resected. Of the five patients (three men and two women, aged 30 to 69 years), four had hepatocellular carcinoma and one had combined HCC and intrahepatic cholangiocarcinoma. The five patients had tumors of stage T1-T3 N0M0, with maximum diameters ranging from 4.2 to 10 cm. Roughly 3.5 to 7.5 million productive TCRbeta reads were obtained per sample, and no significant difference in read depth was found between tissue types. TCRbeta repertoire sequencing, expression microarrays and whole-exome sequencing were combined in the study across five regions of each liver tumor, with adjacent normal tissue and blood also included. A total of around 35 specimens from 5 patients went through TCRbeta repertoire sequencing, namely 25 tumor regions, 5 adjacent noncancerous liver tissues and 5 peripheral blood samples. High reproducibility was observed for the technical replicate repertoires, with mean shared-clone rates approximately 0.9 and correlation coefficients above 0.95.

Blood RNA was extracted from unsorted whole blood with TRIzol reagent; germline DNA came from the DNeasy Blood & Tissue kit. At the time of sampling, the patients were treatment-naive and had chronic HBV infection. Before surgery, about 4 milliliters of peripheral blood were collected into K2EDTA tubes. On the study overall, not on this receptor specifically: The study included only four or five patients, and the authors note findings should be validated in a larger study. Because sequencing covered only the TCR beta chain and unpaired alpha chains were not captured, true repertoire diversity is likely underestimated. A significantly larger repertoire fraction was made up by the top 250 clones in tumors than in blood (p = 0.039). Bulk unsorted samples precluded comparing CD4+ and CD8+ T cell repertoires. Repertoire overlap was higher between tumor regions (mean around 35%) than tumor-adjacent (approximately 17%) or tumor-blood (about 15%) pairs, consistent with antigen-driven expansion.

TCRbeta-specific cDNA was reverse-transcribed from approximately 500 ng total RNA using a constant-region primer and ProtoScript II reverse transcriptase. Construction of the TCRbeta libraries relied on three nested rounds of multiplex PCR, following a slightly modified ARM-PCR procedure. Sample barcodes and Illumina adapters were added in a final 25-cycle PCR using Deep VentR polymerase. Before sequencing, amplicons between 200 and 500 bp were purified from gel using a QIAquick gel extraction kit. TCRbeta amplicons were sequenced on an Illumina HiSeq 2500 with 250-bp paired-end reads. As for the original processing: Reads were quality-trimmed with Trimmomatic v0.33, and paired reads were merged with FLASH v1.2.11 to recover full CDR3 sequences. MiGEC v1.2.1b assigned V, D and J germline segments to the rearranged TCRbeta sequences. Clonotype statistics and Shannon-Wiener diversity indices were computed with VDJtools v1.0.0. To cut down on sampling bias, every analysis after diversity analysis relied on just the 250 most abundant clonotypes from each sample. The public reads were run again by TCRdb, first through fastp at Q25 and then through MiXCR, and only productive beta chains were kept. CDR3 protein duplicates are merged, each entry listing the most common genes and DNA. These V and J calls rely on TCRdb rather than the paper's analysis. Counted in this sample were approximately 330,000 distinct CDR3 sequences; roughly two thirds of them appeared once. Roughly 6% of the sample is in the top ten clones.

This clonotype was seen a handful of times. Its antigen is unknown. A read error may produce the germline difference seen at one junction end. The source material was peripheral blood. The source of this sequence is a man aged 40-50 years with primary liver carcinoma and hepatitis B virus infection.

In nucleotides, the sequence is TGTGCCAGTACCGGGACACCTCGCACCGGGGAGCTTTTTTTT. Its amino acids are CASTGTPRTGELFF. Recombination joined TRBV28 with TRBJ2-2; a weak D assignment points to TRBD1 (6 bases agree). Sequences MDHEN (CDR1) and SYDVKM (CDR2) are obtained from the germline V gene. The CDR3 measures 14 amino acids from cysteine to phenylalanine. Only the CDR3 DNA is retained, 42 bases long and in frame from the first base.